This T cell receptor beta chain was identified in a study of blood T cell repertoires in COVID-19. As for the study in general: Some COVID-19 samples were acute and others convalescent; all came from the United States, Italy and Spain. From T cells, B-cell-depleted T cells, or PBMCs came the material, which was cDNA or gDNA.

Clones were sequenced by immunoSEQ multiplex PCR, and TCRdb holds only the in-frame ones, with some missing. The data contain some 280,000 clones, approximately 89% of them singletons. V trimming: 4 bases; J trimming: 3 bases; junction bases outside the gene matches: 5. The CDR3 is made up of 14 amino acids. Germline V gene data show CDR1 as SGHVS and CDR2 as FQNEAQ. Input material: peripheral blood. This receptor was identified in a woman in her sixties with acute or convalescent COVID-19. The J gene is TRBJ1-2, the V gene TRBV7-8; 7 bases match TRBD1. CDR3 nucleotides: TGTGCCAGCAGCTCGCGGACAGGTTACTATGGCTACACCTTC. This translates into CASSSRTGYYGYTF.